The 6 T cell receptor beta chains below come from one sample, sequenced in a study of cytomegalovirus exposure and HLA in healthy donors. Both 60 Vbeta primers and 13 Jbeta primers went into the PCR. Clones were sequenced by immunoSEQ multiplex PCR, and TCRdb holds only the in-frame ones, with some missing. Of a few hundred thousand clones detected, approximately 84% appear once; the ten largest clones hold about 0.58%. Sequenced input: PBMCs. The receptors come from a woman in her 40s in good health and CMV-seronegative.

This clone has only one observation. The V call is TRBV6-5, the J call TRBJ2-7; 8 bases are a match to TRBD2. The CDR3 is 14 amino acids. Germline CDR1 reads MNHEY; CDR2 reads SVGAGI. V lost 7 bases and J lost 3; bases outside the gene matches: 8. The CDR3 loop reads CASTPGLAGYEQYF. In DNA form, the CDR3 reads TGTGCCAGCACGCCGGGGCTAGCGGGCTACGAGCAGTACTTC.

This clone was counted only a few times. The chain joins TRBV28 to TRBJ1-2, with D perhaps matching TRBD1 (6 bases). The germline V gene encodes CDR1 MDHEN and CDR2 SYDVKM. V was trimmed by 5 bases and J by 8 bases, leaving 21 bases between them. The CDR3 is 15 amino acids. In DNA form, the CDR3 reads TGTGCCAGCAGTATCTACAGGGTTCCCGCTGGGGGCTACACCTTC. Translating it yields CASSIYRVPAGGYTF.

This clone has just a few counts. This chain links TRBV6-5 with TRBJ2-2, with unresolved D. This CDR3 has 12 residues. V lost 0 bases, J lost 7 bases, and 3 bases lay in between. Germline V gene data show CDR1 as MNHEY and CDR2 as SVGAGI. CDR3 loop: CASSYSGGELFF. CDR3 DNA: TGTGCCAGCAGTTACTCCGGCGGGGAGCTGTTTTTT.

This chain links TRBV4-1 with TRBJ1-1, with TRBD1 matching over 8 bases. In germline, CDR1 is MGHRA, CDR2 YSYEKL. The CDR3 length is 17 residues. The trim removed 4 bases at V and 3 bases at J, leaving 13 bases unmatched. This chain's CDR3 is CASSPSGGAGGYTEAFF. The CDR3 nucleotides are TGCGCCAGCAGCCCAAGTGGGGGGGCAGGGGGCTACACTGAAGCTTTCTTT.

This clone was counted a single time. The chain combines TRBV7-9 with TRBJ1-2; D is undetermined. V was clipped by 4 bases and J by 7 bases, with 10 bases between them. The CDR3 is 12 residues long. Germline CDR1 is SEHNR and CDR2 is FQNEAQ (reference sequence). The CDR3 protein is CASSSQAGGYTF. CDR3 nucleotide sequence: TGTGCCAGCAGCTCCCAAGCAGGTGGCTACACCTTC.

This clone was seen only a few times. This rearrangement joins TRBV5-6 to TRBJ2-5; perhaps TRBD2 as D (6 bases). Germline CDR1 is SGHDT and CDR2 is YYEEEE. V gave up 1 base and J gave up 7 bases, with 20 bases separating them. This CDR3 spans 16 amino acids. The CDR3 region is CASSLWGDGTLRTQYF. The CDR3 nucleotides read TGTGCCAGCAGCTTGTGGGGGGACGGGACGTTAAGGACCCAGTACTTC. The variable domain in full, completed from reference TRBV5-6 and TRBJ2-5, reads DAGVTQSPTHLIKTRGQQVTLRCSPKSGHDTVSWYQQALGQGPQFIFQYYEEEERQRGNFPDRFSGHQFPNYSSELNVNALLLGDSALYLCASSLWGDGTLRTQYFGPGTRLLVL.